The rows below give T cell receptor beta chains drawn from one sample of a study of T cell repertoires in cytomegalovirus infection. Antigens for these TCRs are unknown. MiXCR, run by TCRdb on the reads, gives a single entry per CDR3 protein. This sample has some 940,000 distinct CDR3 sequences, with 31% found just once. The sample consisted of cultured CD8+ T cells from PBMCs, taken from culture after CMV antigen stimulation. The receptor set was obtained from a human donor in good health (CMV status not recorded). Some clones in this sample may be carry-over from other donors' samples. Each CDR3 is given with its conserved first and last residue. The order of the fields is V gene, J gene, clone size, D gene, CDR3 DNA, CDR3 protein. A D gene is named only where the DNA matches it firmly. Some rows mark clone size as missing; the rest say once, few, many or name a class of expanded clone.

V gene: TRBV6-1; J gene: TRBJ1-2; clone size: NA; D gene: NA; CDR3 DNA: TGTGCCAGCACAGAAAAGGGCCACTATGGCTACACCTTC; CDR3 protein: CASTEKGHYGYTF
V gene: TRBV7-2; J gene: TRBJ2-5; clone size: few; D gene: NA; CDR3 DNA: TGTGCCACCCAGGGATTTGGAGAGACCCAGTACTTC; CDR3 protein: CATQGFGETQYF
V gene: TRBV7-8; J gene: TRBJ2-2; clone size: many; D gene: NA; CDR3 DNA: TGTGCCAGCAGCTTAATGAGGACCACGAACACCGGGGAGCTGTTTTTT; CDR3 protein: CASSLMRTTNTGELFF
V gene: TRBV20-1; J gene: TRBJ2-1; clone size: NA; D gene: NA; CDR3 DNA: TGCAGTGCTAGAGATGCGGGGAGCTCCTACAATGAGCAGTTCTTC; CDR3 protein: CSARDAGSSYNEQFF
V gene: TRBV7-2; J gene: TRBJ2-4; clone size: many; D gene: TRBD2; CDR3 DNA: TGTGCCAGCAGCTTAGAACTAGCGGGGTTATCCAAAAACATTCAGTACTTC; CDR3 protein: CASSLELAGLSKNIQYF
V gene: TRBV27; J gene: TRBJ2-5; clone size: NA; D gene: NA; CDR3 DNA: TGTGCCAGCGGCCAGGGGGGTGGTTTAGAGACCCAGTACTTC; CDR3 protein: CASGQGGGLETQYF
V gene: TRBV19; J gene: TRBJ1-5; clone size: few; D gene: TRBD1; CDR3 DNA: TGTGCCAGTAGTTGGGTTCCGGGACAGAATCAGCCCCAGCATTTT; CDR3 protein: CASSWVPGQNQPQHF
V gene: TRBV10-3; J gene: TRBJ2-7; clone size: few; D gene: NA; CDR3 DNA: TGTGCCATCACCGTCACTCCAAAAAAGGACGGACCGAGCTCCTACGAGCAGTACTTC; CDR3 protein: CAITVTPKKDGPSSYEQYF
V gene: TRBV6-5; J gene: TRBJ2-1; clone size: few; D gene: TRBD1; CDR3 DNA: TGTGCCAGCAGTTACTCGGACAGGGTTTACAATGAGCAGTTCTTC; CDR3 protein: CASSYSDRVYNEQFF
V gene: TRBV19; J gene: TRBJ2-6; clone size: many; D gene: NA; CDR3 DNA: TGTGCCAGTAGTAGGATCAGGGTGGAGAGCTCTGGGGCCAACGTCCTGACTTTC; CDR3 protein: CASSRIRVESSGANVLTF
V gene: TRBV20-1; J gene: TRBJ1-2; clone size: NA; D gene: TRBD1; CDR3 DNA: TGCAGTGCCCGGGGACAGGGAGACTATGGCTACACCTTC; CDR3 protein: CSARGQGDYGYTF
V gene: TRBV5-1; J gene: TRBJ2-5; clone size: few; D gene: TRBD1; CDR3 DNA: TGCGCCAGCAGCCATATTACAGGGGGCCAAGAGACCCAGTACTTC; CDR3 protein: CASSHITGGQETQYF
V gene: TRBV7-9; J gene: TRBJ1-5; clone size: NA; D gene: NA; CDR3 DNA: TGTGCCAGCAGCGGGGGTAAGGTGGATCAGCCCCAGCATTTT; CDR3 protein: CASSGGKVDQPQHF
V gene: TRBV7-6; J gene: TRBJ1-2; clone size: NA; D gene: NA; CDR3 DNA: TGTGCCAGCAGCTTAGCGGGCCAGGAACTTAACTATGGCTACACCTTC; CDR3 protein: CASSLAGQELNYGYTF
V gene: TRBV20-1; J gene: TRBJ1-1; clone size: NA; D gene: NA; CDR3 DNA: TGCAGTGCCCCCCCGACAGGGAACACTGAAGCTTTCTTT; CDR3 protein: CSAPPTGNTEAFF